Following are 11 T cell receptor beta chains from one sample sequenced in a study of blood T cells in healthy people across ages. Using a J-beta primer mix together with a sample-barcoded 5' primer, a second PCR was run for roughly 7 to 12 cycles. TCRdb re-called the 5' RACE reads with MiXCR, one entry per CDR3 protein. The data hold 800,000 to 900,000 distinct CDR3 sequences, with around 62% observed a single time. What was sequenced was blood. The receptors derive from a man younger than 45 in good health.

The chain employs TRBV11-3 and TRBJ2-7, with 7 bases that match TRBD1. J gave up 3 bases and V 4 bases, and 6 bases lay outside the gene matches. This CDR3 region has 14 residues. The germline V gene has CDR1 SGHNT and CDR2 YENEEA. The CDR3 loop reads CASSYGTEDYEQYF. DNA for the CDR3: TGTGCCAGCAGCTACGGGACAGAGGACTACGAGCAGTACTTC. The variable domain in full, completed from reference TRBV11-3 and TRBJ2-7, reads EAGVVQSPRYKIIEKKQPVAFWCNPISGHNTLYWYLQNLGQGPELLIRYENEEAVDDSQLPKDRFSAERLKGVDSTLKIQPAELGDSAVYLCASSYGTEDYEQYFGPGTRLTVT.

This chain uses TRBV2 with TRBJ1-4, with unresolved D. The germline V and J ends were trimmed by 7 bases and 3 bases, with 9 bases remaining between them. Germline V gene lookup returns CDR1 SNHLY and CDR2 FYNNEI. The CDR3 extends over 13 amino acids. In nucleotides, the CDR3 is TGTGCCAGCACCCGGGAGGCTAATGAAAAACTGTTTTTT. Amino acids: CASTREANEKLFF.

The V and J genes are TRBV6-1 and TRBJ2-1; possible D gene TRBD2, 6 bases. The germline V gene has CDR1 MNHNS and CDR2 SASEGT. Trimming removed 2 bases at V and 0 bases at J, with 14 bases between. The CDR3 contains 17 residues. CDR3 nucleotide sequence: TGTGCCAGCAGTGAACTGAGCCGGGGGAGCTCCTACAATGAGCAGTTCTTC. Protein sequence: CASSELSRGSSYNEQFF.

The chain joins TRBV11-3 to TRBJ2-7; D assignment may be TRBD1 or TRBD2 (5 bases each). The CDR3 is 14 amino acids. The V gene lost 2 bases and the J gene lost 3 bases, with 11 bases spanning the gap. Germline CDR1 is SGHNT and CDR2 is YENEEA. CDR3 protein: CASSLSGTHYEQYF. CDR3 DNA sequence: TGTGCCAGCAGCTTATCCGGGACCCACTACGAGCAGTACTTC.

The chain links TRBV14 to TRBJ2-6; D gene ambiguous. This CDR3 contains 14 residues. Deletions cut 1 base from V and 10 bases from J, with 11 bases between. The V gene's germline CDR1 is SGHDN and CDR2 FVKESK. The chain's CDR3 is CASSQGPAPNVLTF. The CDR3 coding sequence is TGTGCCAGCAGCCAAGGTCCCGCTCCGAACGTCCTGACTTTC.

The chain links TRBV20-1 to TRBJ2-3; D not resolved. The germline V gene has CDR1 DFQATT and CDR2 SNEGSKA (reference sequence). The CDR3 sequence is 15 residues long. The V gene lost 4 bases and the J gene lost 6 bases, with 20 bases spanning the gap. Here the CDR3 DNA reads TGCAGTGCTACGGAGAAACGGGTGAGCTTCGATACGCAGTATTTT. Protein product: CSATEKRVSFDTQYF.

This clonotype was counted a single time. This chain uses TRBV29-1 with TRBJ2-1; 12 nucleotides align to TRBD2. With 3 bases clipped from V and 3 bases from J, the junction kept 9 bases outside the gene matches. The germline gives CDR1 SQVTM, CDR2 ANQGSEA. This CDR3 contains 17 residues. The CDR3 protein is CSVEQTSGGLLYNEQFF. CDR3 coding DNA: TGCAGCGTTGAGCAGACTAGCGGGGGCCTGCTCTACAATGAGCAGTTCTTC.

The gene calls are TRBV7-8 and TRBJ1-1; tentatively, D is TRBD1 (5 bases). The germline CDR1 and CDR2 sequences are SGHVS and FQNEAQ. The V end lost 1 base, the J end lost 3 bases, and 12 bases lay between the germline ends. The CDR3 is 15 residues long. The CDR3 bases are TGTGCCAGCAGCTTAGTTGTCAGGGAGGACACTGAAGCTTTCTTT. Translation: CASSLVVREDTEAFF.

This sequence joins TRBV29-1 and TRBJ1-1; D not resolved. Trimming stripped 5 bases from V and 0 bases from J, with 7 bases between. The germline gives CDR1 SQVTM, CDR2 ANQGSEA. This CDR3 has 12 amino acids. The CDR3 is CSVSFLNTEAFF. The CDR3 DNA sequence: TGCAGCGTTTCCTTTTTGAACACTGAAGCTTTCTTT.

Here the CDR3 reads CSVRDNRYEQYF. DNA of the CDR3: TGCAGCGTCCGGGACAATCGCTACGAGCAGTACTTC. The rearrangement joins TRBV29-1 to TRBJ2-7; possibly TRBD1 for D (6 bases). CDR3 length: 12 amino acids. V gave up 6 bases and J gave up 3 bases, with 12 bases separating them. Germline CDR1 reads SQVTM; CDR2 reads ANQGSEA.

This clonotype was recorded once. The CDR3 bases are TGTGCCAGCAGCTTGGGGGAGGTTAGCACAGATACGCAGTATTTT. Translated: CASSLGEVSTDTQYF. This chain links TRBV5-8 with TRBJ2-3, with TRBD2 as a possible D gene (6 bases). The germline gives CDR1 SGHTS, CDR2 YDEGEE. V lost 0 bases, J lost 0 bases, and 8 bases lay in between. This CDR3 is built from 15 residues.